What follows are 7 T cell receptor beta chains derived from one specimen sequenced in a study of CD8 T cells in Susac syndrome. RNA amounts of 0.5 to 1 ug underwent reverse transcription with random hexamers. One entry per CDR3 protein, called by TCRdb with MiXCR from the immunoSEQ multiplex PCR reads. The sample yields tens of thousands of distinct CDR3 sequences, about 95% seen once. Sequencing used CD8+ T cells from PBMCs. These receptors all come from a human donor with multiple sclerosis.

The chain carries TRBV10-3 and TRBJ1-1; 12 bases are shared with TRBD1. The CDR3 covers 13 residues. Germline CDR1 ENHRY, CDR2 SYGVKD. CDR3: CAGQGAGDTEAFF. The CDR3 DNA is TGTGCGGGACAGGGGGCTGGCGACACTGAAGCTTTCTTT.

The chain uses TRBV27 and TRBJ2-4; 8 nucleotides align to TRBD1. The CDR3 is made up of 16 amino acids. Germline V gene data show CDR1 as MNHEY and CDR2 as SMNVEV (reference sequence). J was trimmed by 3 bases and V by 5 bases; bases with no gene match: 9. The CDR3 nucleotides are TGTGCCAGCAGTCACCCGGACAGGGCTGGCAAAAACATTCAGTACTTC. It specifies CASSHPDRAGKNIQYF.

This clonotype was seen only once. The chain recombines TRBV6-5 with TRBJ1-1; D perhaps matches TRBD1 (6 bases). Germline lookup yields CDR1 MNHEY and CDR2 SVGAGI. The CDR3 totals 13 residues. With 6 bases removed from V and 4 bases from J, the gap between germline ends came to 12 bases. The CDR3 nucleotides are TGTGCCAGCAGAACCCGAGGGGGCACTGAAGCTTTCTTT. Translated: CASRTRGGTEAFF.

This chain joins TRBV7-9 and TRBJ2-1; D not certain. The germline V and J ends were trimmed by 6 bases and 3 bases, with 6 bases remaining between them. The CDR3 spans 12 residues. Per the germline V gene, CDR1 is SEHNR and CDR2 is FQNEAQ (reference sequence). CDR3 DNA: TGTGCCAGCAGGTTCTACTACAATGAGCAGTTCTTC. This gives the protein CASRFYYNEQFF.

The chain carries TRBV4-3 and TRBJ2-1, with 8 positions matching TRBD2. This CDR3 region has 17 residues. CDR1 and CDR2 (germline): LGHNA, YSLEER. V was clipped by 0 bases and J by 6 bases; unmatched bases: 10. CDR3: CASSQDKTAGGFNEQFF. DNA for the CDR3: TGCGCCAGCAGCCAAGATAAGACGGCGGGGGGATTCAATGAGCAGTTCTTC.

This clonotype occurred once. The chain joins TRBV12-3 or TRBV12-4 to TRBJ2-7; TRBD1 matches at 8 bases. The CDR3 has 14 residues. With V trimmed by 0 bases and J by 3 bases, 1 base remained unmatched. CDR3 DNA sequence: TGTGCCAGCAGTTTAGCGGACAGGGACTACGAGCAGTACTTC. The encoded protein is CASSLADRDYEQYF.

The chain is built from TRBV27 and TRBJ1-2; 7 nucleotides line up with TRBD1. CDR1 and CDR2 (germline): MNHEY, SMNVEV (reference sequence). This CDR3 contains 12 residues. Germline trimming cut 5 bases from V and 6 bases from J; bases unmatched to any gene: 3. The chain's CDR3 is CASSPDRDGYTF. CDR3 coding DNA: TGTGCCAGCAGTCCCGACAGGGATGGCTACACCTTC.